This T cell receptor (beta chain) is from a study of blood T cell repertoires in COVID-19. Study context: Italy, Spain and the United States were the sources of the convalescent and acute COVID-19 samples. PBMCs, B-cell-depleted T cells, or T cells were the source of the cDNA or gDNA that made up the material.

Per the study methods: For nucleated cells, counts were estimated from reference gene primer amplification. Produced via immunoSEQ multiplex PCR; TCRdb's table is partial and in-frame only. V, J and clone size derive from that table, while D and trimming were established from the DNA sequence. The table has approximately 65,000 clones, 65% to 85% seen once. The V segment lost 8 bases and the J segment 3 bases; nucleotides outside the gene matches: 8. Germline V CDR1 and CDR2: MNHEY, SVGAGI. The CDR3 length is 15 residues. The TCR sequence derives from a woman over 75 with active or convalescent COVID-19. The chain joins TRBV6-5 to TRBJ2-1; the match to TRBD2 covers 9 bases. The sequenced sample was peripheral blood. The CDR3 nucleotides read TGTGCCAGCGCCGAACGCGGGGGGGGCTACAATGAGCAGTTCTTC. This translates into CASAERGGGYNEQFF.